Listed below are T cell receptor beta chains from one sample, sequenced in a study of blood T cell repertoires in COVID-19. The assay was immunoSEQ multiplex PCR, and TCRdb's table has in-frame clones only and misses some. Found here are roughly 300,000 clones, about 90% of them singletons; the top ten hold under 6.5%. Sequenced sample: PBMCs or T cells enriched from blood (not recorded which). These receptors all come from a woman aged 25 to 39 who had recovered from COVID-19. Both conserved end residues are part of each CDR3. D genes are given only for firm matches. Part of the rows lack a size; the others show once, few, many or a class for expanded clones.

>.|TRBV5-1|TRBJ1-6|.
TGCGCCAGCAGCTTGGGCGGGCAGGTGGATTCACCCCTCCACTTT
CASSLGGQVDSPLHF
>.|TRBV19|TRBJ1-1|.
TGTGCCAGTAGTATCTCCGGGACATTGGGTACTGAAGCTTTCTTT
CASSISGTLGTEAFF
>.|TRBV4-1|TRBJ1-5|TRBD1
TGCGCCAGCAGCCAAGAACAGGGGGGTAGCAATCAGCCCCAGCATTTT
CASSQEQGGSNQPQHF
>.|TRBV24-1|TRBJ2-1|TRBD1
TGTGCCACCAGTGATCCCTCCGGGACAGGGATTGAGCAGTTCTTC
CATSDPSGTGIEQFF
>once|TRBV19|TRBJ1-2|TRBD1
TGTGCCAGTAGTATACGGGCCGATCTCTGGGACAGCCTAATGAGAGGCTACACCTTC
CASSIRADLWDSLMRGYTF
>.|TRBV5-6|TRBJ2-1|.
TGTGCCAGCAGCTTGTTTCGGGAGATCAATGAGCAGTTCTTC
CASSLFREINEQFF
>.|TRBV5-1|TRBJ2-5|.
TGCGCCAGCAGCGCACCGACAGGTCTGCAAGAGACCCAGTACTTC
CASSAPTGLQETQYF
>.|TRBV4-1|TRBJ1-1|TRBD1
TGCGCCAGCAGCCCGGGACAGGCGAACACTGAAGCTTTCTTT
CASSPGQANTEAFF
>.|TRBV5-1|TRBJ2-5|TRBD2
TGCGCCAGCAGCTGGGGACTAGGCTTGAAGACCCAGTACTTC
CASSWGLGLKTQYF
>.|TRBV7-2|TRBJ2-2|TRBD1
TGTGCCAGCAGCAGGGACAGGGGGAACACCGGGGAGCTGTTTTTT
CASSRDRGNTGELFF
>few|TRBV5-4|TRBJ2-5|TRBD1
TGTGCCAGCAGCTCGGACAGGGGATGGGAGACCCAGTACTTC
CASSSDRGWETQYF
>.|TRBV4-3|TRBJ2-7|.
TGCGCCAGCAGCCAAGAGAGAGCGACAGGACCCTACGAGCAGTACTTC
CASSQERATGPYEQYF
>.|TRBV3-1/TRBV3-2|TRBJ1-4|.
TGTGCCAGCAGCCGCCGAGACCGAATTGGGTCCCATACCTGGGCCACTAATGAAAAACTGTTTTTT
CASSRRDRIGSHTWATNEKLFF
>.|TRBV12-3/TRBV12-4|TRBJ1-5|.
TGTGCCAGCAGTTTAGCCGGGGGGGCGCCCCAGCATTTT
CASSLAGGAPQHF
>.|TRBV7-3|TRBJ2-7|.
TGTGCCAGCAGCTTAGTGGCAGGGGGGAAGGAGCAGTACTTC
CASSLVAGGKEQYF
>.|TRBV4-1|TRBJ2-6|.
TGCGCCAGCAGCCAAGATCATGGGGACACCTTCTCTGGGGCCAACGTCCTGACTTTC
CASSQDHGDTFSGANVLTF
>.|TRBV19|TRBJ1-2|.
TGTGCCAGTAGTGAAGGGGTCTATGGCTACACCTTC
CASSEGVYGYTF
>few|TRBV19|TRBJ1-3|.
TGTGCCAGTAGTATAATGGGGCCTACTGGAAACACCATATATTTT
CASSIMGPTGNTIYF
>.|TRBV7-2|TRBJ2-3|.
TGTGCCAGCAGCTCACCGGGGGTCTCAGATACGCAGTATTTT
CASSSPGVSDTQYF
>.|TRBV5-4|TRBJ1-4|TRBD1
TGTGCCAGCAGCTCGGGACGACAGGGGGGCACGGATGAAAAACTGTTTTTT
CASSSGRQGGTDEKLFF
>.|TRBV11-1|TRBJ1-2|.
TGTGCCAGCAGCCAACAGGGTGCTTCAGGTGGCTACACCTTC
CASSQQGASGGYTF
>.|TRBV30|TRBJ1-1|TRBD1
TGTGCCTGGACAATCTACAGGGGGAACACTGAAGCTTTCTTT
CAWTIYRGNTEAFF
>.|TRBV19|TRBJ1-1|.
TGTGCCAGTATCCGGGGGGCTGAAGCTTTCTTT
CASIRGAEAFF
>.|TRBV4-2|TRBJ1-3|.
TGTGCCAGCAGCCAACCGACGGGGATTGGAAACACCATATATTTT
CASSQPTGIGNTIYF
>.|TRBV6-5|TRBJ1-1|.
TGTGCCAGCAGTTACTCGACAGGGAACACTGAAGCTTTCTTT
CASSYSTGNTEAFF
>few|TRBV6-5|TRBJ1-5|.
TGTGCCAGCACCCAGGGCGGGGGAAATCAGCCCCAGCATTTT
CASTQGGGNQPQHF
>.|TRBV12-3/TRBV12-4|TRBJ2-3|.
TGTGCCAGCAGTTTTATTACAGATACGCAGTATTTT
CASSFITDTQYF
>.|TRBV10-3|TRBJ1-4|.
TGTGCCATCAGTGAGTCTACAGGGTGGGAAAAACTGTTTTTT
CAISESTGWEKLFF
>few|TRBV19|TRBJ2-2|.
TGTGCCAGTAGTATGCAGTCCGGGGAGCTGTTTTTT
CASSMQSGELFF
>once|TRBV4-2|TRBJ1-2|.
TGTGCCAGCAGCCAAGACCTCGTAGGGGCCAAAGGCTACACCTTC
CASSQDLVGAKGYTF
>.|TRBV27|TRBJ2-4|TRBD1
TGTGCCAGCGCGAATTACGACAGGGGCAAAAACATTCAGTACTTC
CASANYDRGKNIQYF
>once|TRBV6-5|TRBJ1-5|.
TGTGCCAGCAGGTACCGCCAGGGTCGAAATCAGCCCCAGCATTTT
CASRYRQGRNQPQHF
>.|TRBV30|TRBJ1-4|.
TGTGCCTCCCGGGGAACTAATGAAAAACTGTTTTTT
CASRGTNEKLFF
>.|TRBV30|TRBJ1-1|TRBD1
TGTGCCTGGAAGCGGACAGGGGGGGTATGGACTGAAGCTTTCTTT
CAWKRTGGVWTEAFF
>.|TRBV29-1|TRBJ1-2|.
TGCAGCTCCGCCGGGCAGGGCCAACCCCAGGGCTACACCTTC
CSSAGQGQPQGYTF
>.|TRBV7-2|TRBJ1-4|.
TGTGCCAGCAGCTTAGCCCCAGGGGTCGGTGAAAAACTGTTTTTT
CASSLAPGVGEKLFF
>once|TRBV10-3|TRBJ2-2|TRBD1
TGTGCCATCAGCGGGACAGGGACCAACACCGGGGAGCTGTTTTTT
CAISGTGTNTGELFF
>.|TRBV18|TRBJ1-6|.
TGTGCCAGCTCGGGACCGGGACACTCCAATTCACCCCTCCACTTT
CASSGPGHSNSPLHF
>.|TRBV2|TRBJ1-3|.
TGTGCCAGCAGTGAATATGAGATCTCTGGAAACACCATATATTTT
CASSEYEISGNTIYF
>.|TRBV4-3|TRBJ2-7|TRBD1
TGCGCCAGCACCATGGACAGGGGCTCCTACGAGCAGTACTTC
CASTMDRGSYEQYF
>.|TRBV14|TRBJ2-3|TRBD1
TGTGCCAGCAGCCACCGCCGGGACAGGCTCACAGATACGCAGTATTTT
CASSHRRDRLTDTQYF
>.|TRBV20-1|TRBJ2-5|.
TGCAGTGTTAAAACCCGGGACTCCCTCTACTTC
CSVKTRDSLYF
>.|TRBV3-1/TRBV3-2|TRBJ1-1|TRBD1
TGTGCCAGCAGCCAAGGACAGGGTAAATTCACTGAAGCTTTCTTT
CASSQGQGKFTEAFF
>.|TRBV19|TRBJ1-2|.
TGTGCCAGTACCCGGCTGGCCGGCGGATCAGTGGATGGCTACACCTTC
CASTRLAGGSVDGYTF
>.|TRBV30|TRBJ1-2|.
TGTGCCTGGAGTGCGGACAGCCCTGGGCACACCTTC
CAWSADSPGHTF